These 10 T cell receptor beta chains share one sample of origin, sequenced in a study of OX40 agonist ivuxolimab in advanced cancers. Some clones are missing from TCRdb's copy, which holds only in-frame ones; the method was immunoSEQ multiplex PCR. This table has about 40,000 clones, approximately 86% appearing once. Sequencing was performed on CD4+ or CD8+ T cells sorted from blood, taken in a trial of the OX40 agonist ivuxolimab. These receptors all stem from an adult with an advanced solid tumor such as melanoma, head and neck, liver or kidney cancer.

The chain has TRBV2 and TRBJ2-6; unclear D gene. The CDR3 sequence is 15 residues long. V lost 5 bases and J lost 1, with 9 bases in between. Germline values: CDR1 SNHLY, CDR2 FYNNEI. The chain's CDR3 is CASSSDRSGANVLTF. CDR3 DNA sequence: TGTGCCAGCAGTTCGGACCGGTCTGGGGCCAACGTCCTGACTTTC. Together with reference TRBV2 and TRBJ2-6, the CDR3 gives the full variable domain: EPEVTQTPSHQVTQMGQEVILRCVPISNHLYFYWYRQILGQKVEFLVSFYNNEISEKSEIFDDQFSVERPDGSNFTLKIRSTKLEDSAMYFCASSSDRSGANVLTFGAGSRLTVL.

The chain is built from TRBV5-1 and TRBJ2-6, with 9 bases aligning to TRBD1. Per germline, CDR1 SGHRS and CDR2 YFSETQ. The CDR3 runs 16 residues. The V gene end was trimmed by 4 bases and the J gene end by 4 bases; junction bases not matched to a gene: 6. The DNA of the CDR3 is TGCGCCAGCAGCCCATGGACAGGGGTCGGGGCCAACGTCCTGACTTTC. It encodes CASSPWTGVGANVLTF.

This chain joins TRBV19 and TRBJ2-1; TRBD2 aligns across 13 bases. V dropped 5 bases and J dropped 1; count of bases not matched to a gene: 8. CDR3 size: 18 residues. The V gene's germline CDR1 is LNHDA and CDR2 SQIVND (reference sequence). The CDR3: CASSPRGLAGFSYNEQFF. CDR3 nucleotide sequence: TGTGCCAGTAGTCCGCGGGGACTAGCGGGGTTTTCCTACAATGAGCAGTTCTTC.

The chain has TRBV9 and TRBJ1-1; maybe TRBD1 (5 bases). Trimming cost V 0 bases and J 6 bases, with 12 bases left between them. Germline lookup yields CDR1 SGDLS and CDR2 YYNGEE. The CDR3 length is 14 residues. CDR3 amino acids: CASSVDPGSPEAFF. The DNA of the CDR3 is TGTGCCAGCAGCGTAGACCCAGGGTCCCCTGAAGCTTTCTTT.

This chain connects TRBV15 to TRBJ1-4; D gene ambiguous. The CDR3 loop spans 14 amino acids. V lost 4 bases, J lost 6 bases, and 12 bases lay in between. Germline assignment: CDR1 LNHNV and CDR2 YYDKDF (reference sequence). The CDR3 loop reads CATSNAVVDEKLFF. For the CDR3, the DNA is TGTGCCACCAGCAACGCTGTGGTGGATGAAAAACTGTTTTTT.

The chain carries TRBV9 and TRBJ2-1, with 8 bases that match TRBD2. Germline CDR1 and CDR2: SGDLS and YYNGEE. V was clipped by 5 bases and J by 9 bases; unmatched bases: 7. CDR3 size: 13 residues. CDR3: CASSAGGLGEQFF. The CDR3 DNA follows: TGTGCCAGCAGTGCGGGGGGCCTGGGTGAGCAGTTCTTC.

The genes are TRBV4-3 and TRBJ2-3; D remains unclear. V lost 1 base and J 5 bases, leaving 10 bases between the germline ends. This CDR3 is 14 amino acids long. The germline V gene has CDR1 LGHNA and CDR2 YSLEER. CDR3: CASSQVRSVDTQYF. CDR3 nucleotides: TGCGCCAGCAGCCAAGTGAGGTCCGTAGATACGCAGTATTTT.

The chain links TRBV2 to TRBJ1-5; no reliable D call. There are 13 residues in the CDR3. Trimming left V 3 bases short and J 6 bases short, with 9 bases between. Germline CDR1 is SNHLY and CDR2 is FYNNEI. The CDR3 nucleotides read TGTGCCAGCAGTGAGGAAGAGGTTCAGCCCCAGCATTTT. Translating gives CASSEEEVQPQHF.

The chain recombines TRBV5-6 with TRBJ2-7; a possible D gene is TRBD1 (7 bases). Germline assignment: CDR1 SGHDT and CDR2 YYEEEE. This CDR3 is 14 amino acids long. V lost 3 bases to trimming and J lost 6 bases, with 16 bases between them. This CDR3 reads CASSYVAGGSEQYF. CDR3 nucleotides: TGTGCCAGCAGCTATGTGGCAGGGGGGTCCGAGCAGTACTTC.

In DNA, the CDR3 is TGTGCCACCAGTCCCGGACAGTCTGCAACTAATGAAAAACTGTTTTTT. This codes for CATSPGQSATNEKLFF. The chain recombines TRBV15 with TRBJ1-4, with D possibly matching TRBD1 (6 bases). The V and J ends lost 6 bases and 0 bases respectively, with 14 bases between them. This CDR3 comprises 16 residues. In germline, CDR1 is LNHNV, CDR2 YYDKDF (reference sequence).